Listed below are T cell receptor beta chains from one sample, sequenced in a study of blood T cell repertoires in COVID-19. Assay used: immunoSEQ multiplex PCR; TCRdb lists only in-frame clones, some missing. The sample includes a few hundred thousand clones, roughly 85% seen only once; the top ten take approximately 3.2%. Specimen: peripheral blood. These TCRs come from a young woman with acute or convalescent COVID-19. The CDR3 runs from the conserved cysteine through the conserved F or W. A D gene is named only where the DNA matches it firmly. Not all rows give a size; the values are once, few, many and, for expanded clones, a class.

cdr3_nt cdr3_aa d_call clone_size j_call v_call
TGTGCCAGCAGTCGACAAACAAATCAGCCCCAGCATTTT CASSRQTNQPQHF NA NA TRBJ1-5 TRBV6-5
TGCGCCAGCAGCCAGAACAGGGGGCTCGCCTACGAGCAGTACTTC CASSQNRGLAYEQYF TRBD1 once TRBJ2-7 TRBV4-3
TGTGCCGGGCGCAGTTCCCAATCGAGCTCCTACGAGCAGTACTTC CAGRSSQSSSYEQYF NA NA TRBJ2-7 TRBV28
TGTGCCAGCAGTTCTGGCGGGAGCTCCTACGAGCAGTACTTC CASSSGGSSYEQYF TRBD2 NA TRBJ2-7 TRBV27
TGTGCCACCAGGGCGCGGGATGGCTATACCAATGAGCAGTTCTTC CATRARDGYTNEQFF NA NA TRBJ2-1 TRBV24-1
TGTGCCAGCAGTTTAACGGGAGCCTCCTACGAGCAGTACTTC CASSLTGASYEQYF NA NA TRBJ2-7 TRBV27
TGTGCCAGCAGCTCAGGTGAACTAGCGGGGTTATACGAGCAGTACTTC CASSSGELAGLYEQYF TRBD2 NA TRBJ2-7 TRBV7-8
TGTGCCAGCAGCCTGGGAGGGGGAGCCTACGAGCAGTACTTC CASSLGGGAYEQYF NA NA TRBJ2-7 TRBV7-3
TGTGCCAGCAGTTTCCAGACTGAAGCTTTCTTT CASSFQTEAFF NA few TRBJ1-1 TRBV6-5
TGTGCCAGTAGCTTCCGCCAGGTCACTGAAGCTTTCTTT CASSFRQVTEAFF NA NA TRBJ1-1 TRBV19
TGCGCCAGCAGCGTCGGACAGGGGTTGGGCGAGCAGTACTTC CASSVGQGLGEQYF TRBD1 NA TRBJ2-7 TRBV5-1
TGTGCCAGCAGTTTTTGGGGGGATGGCTACACCTTC CASSFWGDGYTF NA NA TRBJ1-2 TRBV12-3/TRBV12-4
TGTGCCTGGGCGAATCAGGGGAACACTGAAGCTTTCTTT CAWANQGNTEAFF NA NA TRBJ1-1 TRBV30
TGTGCCAGCAGTTACTCCACCAGGGGCTATGGCTACACCTTC CASSYSTRGYGYTF NA NA TRBJ1-2 TRBV6-6
TGCGCCAGCAGCCAAGGGGAAGCGGGGAGAGAGACCCAGTACTTC CASSQGEAGRETQYF TRBD2 once TRBJ2-5 TRBV4-3